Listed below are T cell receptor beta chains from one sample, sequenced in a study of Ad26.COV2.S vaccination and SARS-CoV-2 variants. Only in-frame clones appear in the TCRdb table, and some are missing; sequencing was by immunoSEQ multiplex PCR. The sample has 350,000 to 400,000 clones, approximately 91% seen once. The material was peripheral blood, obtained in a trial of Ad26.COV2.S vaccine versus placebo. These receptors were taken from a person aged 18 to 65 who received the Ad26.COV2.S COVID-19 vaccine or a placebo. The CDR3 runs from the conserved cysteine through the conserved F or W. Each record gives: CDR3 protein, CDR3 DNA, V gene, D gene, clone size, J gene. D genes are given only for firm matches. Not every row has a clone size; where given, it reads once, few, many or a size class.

CDR3 protein: CASSSLVNEAFF
CDR3 DNA: TGTGCCAGCAGCTCCCTGGTAAATGAAGCTTTCTTT
V gene: TRBV13
D gene: -
clone size: -
J gene: TRBJ1-1

CDR3 protein: CASSRRGSYEQYF
CDR3 DNA: TGTGCCAGCAGCCGGCGGGGATCCTACGAGCAGTACTTC
V gene: TRBV3-1/TRBV3-2
D gene: -
clone size: -
J gene: TRBJ2-7

CDR3 protein: CASSQSWENSQGVGNYGYTF
CDR3 DNA: TGTGCCAGCAGCCAGTCGTGGGAGAATAGTCAGGGGGTGGGCAACTATGGCTACACCTTC
V gene: TRBV3-1/TRBV3-2
D gene: TRBD1
clone size: -
J gene: TRBJ1-2

CDR3 protein: CASSSTGEWGYTF
CDR3 DNA: TGTGCCAGCAGTTCTACAGGGGAGTGGGGCTACACCTTC
V gene: TRBV28
D gene: TRBD1
clone size: -
J gene: TRBJ1-2

CDR3 protein: CASSYSGWEFQGQKNTEAFF
CDR3 DNA: TGTGCCAGCAGTTACTCGGGATGGGAGTTCCAGGGGCAGAAGAACACTGAAGCTTTCTTT
V gene: TRBV6-2/TRBV6-3
D gene: -
clone size: -
J gene: TRBJ1-1

CDR3 protein: CASSLGQPSGNTIYF
CDR3 DNA: TGCGCCAGCAGCCTGGGACAGCCTTCTGGAAACACCATATATTTT
V gene: TRBV5-1
D gene: TRBD1
clone size: -
J gene: TRBJ1-3

CDR3 protein: CASSSGRPPGYGYTF
CDR3 DNA: TGTGCCAGCAGCTCTGGACGACCCCCGGGCTATGGCTACACCTTC
V gene: TRBV5-6
D gene: -
clone size: -
J gene: TRBJ1-2

CDR3 protein: CASSLVSIFMNTEAFF
CDR3 DNA: TGTGCCAGCAGCTTAGTGTCCATTTTCATGAACACTGAAGCTTTCTTT
V gene: TRBV7-8
D gene: -
clone size: -
J gene: TRBJ1-1

CDR3 protein: CASSLSGMATGELFF
CDR3 DNA: TGTGCCAGCAGCTTATCAGGGATGGCCACCGGGGAGCTGTTTTTT
V gene: TRBV7-6
D gene: -
clone size: -
J gene: TRBJ2-2

CDR3 protein: CASSYSGHISYEQYF
CDR3 DNA: TGTGCCAGCAGTTACTCGGGACACATCTCCTACGAGCAGTACTTC
V gene: TRBV6-2/TRBV6-3
D gene: -
clone size: -
J gene: TRBJ2-7

CDR3 protein: CASSLVTKGELFF
CDR3 DNA: TGTGCCAGCAGCTTGGTGACCAAAGGGGAGCTGTTTTTT
V gene: TRBV5-4
D gene: -
clone size: -
J gene: TRBJ2-2

CDR3 protein: CAISELRQQAQYF
CDR3 DNA: TGTGCCATCAGTGAGTTACGACAGCAGGCCCAGTACTTC
V gene: TRBV10-3
D gene: -
clone size: -
J gene: TRBJ2-5

CDR3 protein: CASSREGQSYNEQFF
CDR3 DNA: TGTGCCAGTAGTCGCGAGGGACAGTCCTACAATGAGCAGTTCTTC
V gene: TRBV19
D gene: TRBD1
clone size: -
J gene: TRBJ2-1

CDR3 protein: CASSVTASGANVLTF
CDR3 DNA: TGTGCCAGCAGTGTTACAGCCTCTGGGGCCAACGTCCTGACTTTC
V gene: TRBV5-4
D gene: -
clone size: once
J gene: TRBJ2-6

CDR3 protein: CASSGYVGYEQFF
CDR3 DNA: TGTGCCAGCAGTGGTTACGTTGGATATGAGCAGTTCTTC
V gene: TRBV6-4
D gene: -
clone size: -
J gene: TRBJ2-1

CDR3 protein: CASSPLFAGAGELFF
CDR3 DNA: TGTGCCAGCAGTCCCCTATTCGCAGGCGCCGGGGAGCTGTTTTTT
V gene: TRBV6-2/TRBV6-3
D gene: -
clone size: -
J gene: TRBJ2-2

CDR3 protein: CASTPANEQFF
CDR3 DNA: TGTGCCAGCACCCCGGCCAATGAGCAGTTCTTC
V gene: TRBV12-3/TRBV12-4
D gene: -
clone size: -
J gene: TRBJ2-1

CDR3 protein: CASSPPSGHEQYF
CDR3 DNA: TGTGCCAGCAGTCCCCCGTCGGGGCACGAGCAGTACTTC
V gene: TRBV12-3/TRBV12-4
D gene: -
clone size: -
J gene: TRBJ2-7

CDR3 protein: CSTRSMNTEAFF
CDR3 DNA: TGCAGCACTCGGAGCATGAACACTGAAGCTTTCTTT
V gene: TRBV29-1
D gene: -
clone size: -
J gene: TRBJ1-1

CDR3 protein: CASSWGETEAFF
CDR3 DNA: TGTGCCAGCAGTTGGGGTGAAACTGAAGCTTTCTTT
V gene: TRBV6-2/TRBV6-3
D gene: -
clone size: -
J gene: TRBJ1-1

CDR3 protein: CATPSRDRPYEQYF
CDR3 DNA: TGTGCCACCCCGTCCCGGGACAGGCCCTACGAGCAGTACTTC
V gene: TRBV7-9
D gene: TRBD1
clone size: -
J gene: TRBJ2-7

CDR3 protein: CASSSDRGGSEQYF
CDR3 DNA: TGTGCCAGCAGTTCGGACAGGGGCGGGAGCGAGCAGTACTTC
V gene: TRBV27
D gene: TRBD1
clone size: -
J gene: TRBJ2-7

CDR3 protein: CASSSRDTIYF
CDR3 DNA: TGTGCCAGCAGCTCCAGGGATACCATATATTTT
V gene: TRBV7-2
D gene: -
clone size: -
J gene: TRBJ1-3

CDR3 protein: CASSLVVSSSGNTIYF
CDR3 DNA: TGTGCCAGCAGCTTAGTGGTGTCGAGCTCTGGAAACACCATATATTTT
V gene: TRBV7-9
D gene: -
clone size: once
J gene: TRBJ1-3

CDR3 protein: CASSEFEADRGETQYF
CDR3 DNA: TGTGCCAGCAGTGAATTCGAGGCAGACCGGGGGGAGACCCAGTACTTC
V gene: TRBV25-1
D gene: -
clone size: -
J gene: TRBJ2-5

CDR3 protein: CASRFDRLNTEAFF
CDR3 DNA: TGTGCCAGCAGATTCGACAGGTTGAACACTGAAGCTTTCTTT
V gene: TRBV2
D gene: -
clone size: -
J gene: TRBJ1-1

CDR3 protein: CASSFWRGGAFEETQYF
CDR3 DNA: TGTGCCAGCAGCTTTTGGCGGGGGGGCGCTTTTGAAGAGACCCAGTACTTC
V gene: TRBV7-9
D gene: TRBD2
clone size: -
J gene: TRBJ2-5

CDR3 protein: CASSGTVTNEKLFF
CDR3 DNA: TGTGCCAGCAGTGGGACAGTGACTAATGAAAAACTGTTTTTT
V gene: TRBV2
D gene: -
clone size: once
J gene: TRBJ1-4

CDR3 protein: CATSDPGDRQPQHF
CDR3 DNA: TGTGCCACCAGTGATCCAGGGGACAGGCAGCCCCAGCATTTT
V gene: TRBV24-1
D gene: TRBD1
clone size: -
J gene: TRBJ1-5